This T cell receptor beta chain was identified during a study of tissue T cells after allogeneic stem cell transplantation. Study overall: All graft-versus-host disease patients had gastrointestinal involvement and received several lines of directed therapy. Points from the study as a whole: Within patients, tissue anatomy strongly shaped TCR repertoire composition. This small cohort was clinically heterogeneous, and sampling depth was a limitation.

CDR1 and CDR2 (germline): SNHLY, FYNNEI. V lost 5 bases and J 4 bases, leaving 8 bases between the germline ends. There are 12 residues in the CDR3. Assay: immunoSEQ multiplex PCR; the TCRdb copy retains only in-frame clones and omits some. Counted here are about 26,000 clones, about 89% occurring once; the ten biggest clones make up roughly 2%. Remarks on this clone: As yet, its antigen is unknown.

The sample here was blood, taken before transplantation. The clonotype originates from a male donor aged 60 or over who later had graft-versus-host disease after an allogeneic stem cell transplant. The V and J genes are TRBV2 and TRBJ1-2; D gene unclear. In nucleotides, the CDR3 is TGTGCCAGCAGTATCGAAACCTATGGCTACACCTTC. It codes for CASSIETYGYTF.